A single T cell receptor (beta chain) is shown here with its context. Its antigen is not yet known. No base qualities exist here, and no much larger clone lies one base off it. Cut back by 0 bases and 13 bases, the V and J ends lie 13 bases apart. For CDR1 and CDR2, the germline V gene (reference sequence) lists MNHEY and SMNVEV. The CDR3 holds 13 amino acids from the cysteine to the phenylalanine. Of all the DNA, just the CDR3 is kept, 39 bases in frame from base 1. The reads were generated on an Illumina HiSeq 2500. Quantitative 5'-RACE with molecular barcodes was used to prepare TCR beta libraries. The authors processed their data as follows. A new computational method based on a probabilistic model of VDJ rearrangement was used to identify disease-linked TCR variants. TCRdb trimmed the raw reads at Q25, called clones with MiXCR and kept productive beta chains. Each record represents a unique CDR3 protein, reported with the most common genes and DNA among its rows. The authors' filters were not applied to this entry. For this sample the table gives 500,000 to 550,000 distinct CDR3 sequences, of which about 13% were detected only once. The biggest ten clones account for under 7.5% of the sample.

The data are from a study of CD8 T cells in ankylosing spondylitis (dated by TCRdb to the late 2010s). Broadly, across the study: To find TCR variants linked to disease, the study profiled T cell receptor beta repertoires in ankylosing spondylitis patients and healthy donors. Samples of peripheral blood were taken, and for ankylosing spondylitis patients, synovial fluid was collected as well. In total, the full study cohort was made up of approximately 99 healthy donors and 25 or so ankylosing spondylitis patients. The investigation overall reported the following: A TCR beta motif of several highly homologous amino acid variants appeared characteristic of blood from ankylosing spondylitis patients. Some TCR beta motif variants had previously been reported in synovial fluid and blood of reactive arthritis patients, which suggested common disease-initiation mechanisms. According to the report, matched synovial fluid samples from ankylosing spondylitis patients were significantly enriched for the disease-linked clones. In peripheral blood, the disease-linked clones were found at relatively low frequencies and had a CD8+ phenotype.

This clonotype originated in a male donor with ankylosing spondylitis. Sequences were obtained from blood, either unsorted or a sorted T cell fraction (not recorded which). Recombination linked TRBV27 to TRBJ2-1, and the D gene may be TRBD1, 5 bases matching. The CDR3 reads CASSLSGRTIQFF. The bases read TGTGCCAGCAGTTTATCGGGCAGGACAATTCAGTTCTTC.